The 5 T cell receptor beta chains given below trace back to one sample, sequenced in a study of technical replicates of blood from a few donors (dated by TCRdb to the late 2010s). Preparation of the library involved the immunoSEQ multiplex PCR assay. Entries here come from immuneACCESS through TCRdb and include only in-frame sequences with V and J called. Some clones fail to appear in such tables; in the studies checked, an unresolved V gene covers under half of the shortfall, and the cause of the remainder is unknown. The sample data list tens of thousands of clones, and about 91% of these were observed just once. The top ten clones comprise around 0.37% of the sample. The sequencing sample was made of T cells isolated from PBMCs. Every receptor here comes from a human donor in good health. Some clones in this sample may be carry-over from other donors' samples.

The gene calls are TRBV10-1 and TRBJ2-7; possibly TRBD2 for D (6 bases). The CDR3 totals 14 residues. V was clipped by 0 bases and J by 4 bases, with 10 bases between them. Per the germline V gene, CDR1 is WNHNN and CDR2 is SYGVQD (reference sequence). The CDR3 bases are TGCGCCAGCAGTGAGTCTGAGACTAGATACGAGCAGTACTTC. This gives the protein CASSESETRYEQYF.

This clone was seen only once. The CDR3 region is CASSWREMNTGELFF. The DNA of the CDR3 is TGTGCCAGTAGTTGGCGGGAGATGAACACCGGGGAGCTGTTTTTT. V is TRBV19 and J is TRBJ2-2; 7 bases agree with TRBD2. The CDR3 extends over 15 amino acids. The V gene's germline CDR1 is LNHDA and CDR2 SQIVND (reference sequence). V was pared by 5 bases and J by 1 base, with 4 bases of the junction left unmatched.

V and J are TRBV15 and TRBJ2-7, with 14 bases lining up with TRBD2. The trim removed 0 bases at V and 2 bases at J, leaving 12 bases unmatched. Looked up from germline, CDR1 is LNHNV and CDR2 is YYDKDF (reference sequence). The CDR3 covers 20 residues. The chain's CDR3 is CATSRDLRTSGRTAAYEQYF. As DNA, the CDR3 is TGTGCCACCAGCAGAGACCTAAGGACTAGCGGGAGGACAGCTGCCTACGAGCAGTACTTC.

The chain carries TRBV28 and TRBJ2-1; D is unresolved. From germline, CDR1 is MDHEN and CDR2 SYDVKM. The CDR3 is 13 amino acids. V was trimmed by 7 bases and J by 7 bases, leaving 14 bases between them. CDR3 in amino acids: CASMYGAWNEQFF. In DNA, the CDR3 is TGTGCCAGCATGTACGGAGCATGGAATGAGCAGTTCTTC. The variable domain in full, with the rest retrieved from reference TRBV28 and TRBJ2-1, is DVKVTQSSRYLVKRTGEKVFLECVQDMDHENMFWYRQDPGLGLRLIYFSYDVKMKEKGDIPEGYSVSREKKERFSLILESASTNQTSMYLCASMYGAWNEQFFGPGTRLTVL.

This clone has more than one count but fewer than ten. Other DNA variants within this sample encode the same CDR3. This chain connects TRBV9 to TRBJ1-2; D is unresolved. The germline V gene has CDR1 SGDLS and CDR2 YYNGEE. V lost 0 bases to trimming and J lost 8 bases, with 8 bases between them. The CDR3 length is 12 residues. The CDR3 nucleotides read TGTGCCAGCAGCGTAGTAGGAGGGGGCTACACCTTC. Translating it yields CASSVVGGGYTF.